A single sample gave rise to the 16 T cell receptor beta chains below, sequenced in a study of spatial heterogeneity in lung cancer. The study's findings and limits: The study found that expanded intratumoral alpha and beta TCR counts tracked tumor mutation counts.

TCRdb processed the 5' RACE reads anew with MiXCR; each CDR3 protein has one entry. The sample lists thousands of distinct CDR3 sequences; 6.5% to 7.5% were seen once. The antigens of these receptors remain unknown. Time point specified: sample taken at primary tumor resection. The sample in question was lung tumor tissue, obtained at surgery. Source of these receptors: a female donor with early-stage non-small cell lung cancer.

The V and J genes are TRBV29-1 and TRBJ2-1; 10 bases align to TRBD2. The CDR3 spans 13 residues. Germline V gene sequence: CDR1 SQVTM, CDR2 ANQGSEA. V shed 4 bases and J 9 bases; nucleotides not matched to a gene: 6. CDR3 nucleotide sequence: TGCAGCGTTGGTCCTAGCGGGAGCGGTGAGCAGTTCTTC. Translated: CSVGPSGSGEQFF.

This clonotype counts as medium-sized. J is TRBJ1-1 and V is TRBV14; perhaps TRBD1 as D (5 bases). The CDR3 consists of 15 residues. CDR1 and CDR2 from the germline V gene are SGHDN and FVKESK. V shed 0 bases and J shed 0 bases, with 8 bases lying between them. CDR3 sequence: CASSQEGALNTEAFF. CDR3 sequence (DNA): TGTGCCAGCAGCCAAGAAGGGGCCCTGAACACTGAAGCTTTCTTT.

This clonotype was seen ten or more times. This chain uses TRBV20-1 with TRBJ2-1; 10 nucleotides align to TRBD2. V was clipped by 5 bases and J by 9 bases; unmatched bases: 10. The CDR3 spans 14 residues. The germline CDR1 and CDR2 sequences are DFQATT and SNEGSKA (reference sequence). CDR3 bases: TGCAGTGCTTATTTAGCGGGAGGATCGGGTGAGCAGTTCTTC. Residues: CSAYLAGGSGEQFF.

This clonotype was found many times. The rearrangement links TRBV7-2 to TRBJ2-3; D is uncertain. This CDR3 is built from 14 residues. Germline V gives CDR1 SGHTA, CDR2 FQGNSA. Trimming shortened V by 1 base and J by 6 bases, and 11 bases separated the two germline ends. The CDR3 DNA reads TGTGCCAGCAGCTTAGTGGCAGCTTTGGATACGCAGTATTTT. It codes for CASSLVAALDTQYF.

This clonotype was recorded many times. The chain uses TRBV9 and TRBJ1-2, with 7 bases matching TRBD1. The CDR3 runs to 13 residues. V shed 4 bases, J shed 2 bases, and the junction held 2 bases outside the gene matches. Germline assignment: CDR1 SGDLS and CDR2 YYNGEE. The CDR3 DNA reads as TGTGCCAGCAGCACAGGGGAGAACTATGGCTACACCTTC. This gives the protein CASSTGENYGYTF.

This clonotype was found many times. The CDR3 region has the DNA TGTGCCAGCGGGACTAGCGGAAGCACAGATACGCAGTATTTT. Translated: CASGTSGSTDTQYF. V is TRBV6-1 and J is TRBJ2-3, with 11 bases identical to TRBD2. Germline CDR1 MNHNS, CDR2 SASEGT. Trimming took 8 bases from V and 0 from J; bases not matched to a gene: 1. The CDR3 contains 14 residues.

The V call is TRBV19, the J call TRBJ2-2; D ambiguous. The V gene's germline CDR1 is LNHDA and CDR2 SQIVND (reference sequence). The CDR3 runs 13 residues. V was pared by 8 bases and J by 4 bases, with 11 bases between. This chain's CDR3 is CASSGFGTGELFF. As DNA, the CDR3 is TGTGCCAGTTCGGGTTTTGGCACCGGGGAGCTGTTTTTT.

This clonotype has ten or more counts. V and J are TRBV7-6 and TRBJ2-2; D is unresolved. Germline V gene lookup returns CDR1 SGHVS and CDR2 FNYEAQ. The CDR3 covers 14 residues. V lost 5 bases and J lost 2, with 9 bases in between. The CDR3 protein is CASSRNANTGELFF. DNA for the CDR3: TGTGCCAGCAGCCGAAATGCTAACACCGGGGAGCTGTTTTTT.

Sample share makes this clonotype medium-sized. The V call is TRBV19, the J call TRBJ2-1; 12 nucleotides line up with TRBD1. Looked up from germline, CDR1 is LNHDA and CDR2 is SQIVND (reference sequence). The V gene end was trimmed by 4 bases and the J gene end by 6 bases; junction bases not matched to a gene: 1. The CDR3 has 14 residues. The CDR3 DNA is TGTGCCAGTAGTAAGGGACAGGGGGCCAATGAGCAGTTCTTC. Protein: CASSKGQGANEQFF.

The chain combines TRBV11-3 with TRBJ1-3, with 8 bases matching TRBD1. This CDR3 spans 15 amino acids. CDR1 is SGHNT, CDR2 YENEEA, per germline. The ends lost 5 bases at V and 4 bases at J; junction bases unmatched: 7. The chain's CDR3 is CASSRGQGLGNTIYF. For the CDR3, the DNA is TGTGCCAGCAGCCGCGGACAGGGTCTAGGAAACACCATATATTTT.

This clonotype was picked up many times. The chain couples TRBV7-9 to TRBJ2-2; D tentatively fits TRBD1 or TRBD2 (7 bases each). Germline V gene lookup returns CDR1 SEHNR and CDR2 FQNEAQ (reference sequence). V was clipped by 5 bases and J by 1 base, with 17 bases between them. This CDR3 region has 17 residues. CDR3 protein: CASSKPAGQKNTGELFF. The CDR3 region has the DNA TGTGCCAGCAGCAAACCAGCGGGACAGAAGAACACCGGGGAGCTGTTTTTT.

At least ten counts were recorded for this clonotype. The chain has TRBV6-2 or TRBV6-3 and TRBJ2-7, with 7 bases identical to TRBD1. The CDR3 loop spans 15 amino acids. Looked up from germline, CDR1 is MNHEY and CDR2 is SVGEGT. Losses at the gene ends were 5 bases for V and 3 bases for J; bases not matched to a gene: 10. CDR3 region: CASSGSGGSVYEQYF. The DNA of the CDR3 is TGTGCCAGCAGTGGATCAGGGGGATCGGTCTACGAGCAGTACTTC.

This clonotype rates as medium-sized. The CDR3 region is CASSLNLRPSSYNEQFF. In DNA, the CDR3 is TGTGCCAGCAGCTTAAATTTGCGGCCCTCCTCCTACAATGAGCAGTTCTTC. V and J are TRBV11-1 and TRBJ2-1; D unclear. The CDR3 contains 17 residues. V lost 2 bases, J lost 0 bases, and 14 bases lay in between. The germline CDR1 and CDR2 sequences are SGHAT and FQDESV (reference sequence).

This clonotype qualifies as medium-sized. V gene TRBV9 combines with J gene TRBJ2-1, with D possibly being TRBD2 (6 bases). Trimming stripped 1 base from V and 9 bases from J, with 11 bases between. CDR3 length: 13 residues. The germline gives CDR1 SGDLS, CDR2 YYNGEE. The CDR3 is CASSVTTGVEQFF. The DNA for the CDR3 is TGTGCCAGCAGCGTAACAACGGGAGTTGAGCAGTTCTTC.

The chain links TRBV18 to TRBJ2-7; no reliable D call. V lost 0 bases and J lost 4, with 10 bases in between. The length of the CDR3 is 14 residues. Germline V gene data show CDR1 as KGHSH and CDR2 as LQKENI. The DNA of the CDR3 is TGTGCCAGCTCACCACCGACAAGCAAATACGAGCAGTACTTC. As protein: CASSPPTSKYEQYF.

In this sample, this clonotype turned up many times. The chain carries TRBV11-2 and TRBJ2-5; 8 bases match TRBD2. The germline V gene has CDR1 SGHAT and CDR2 FQNNGV. This CDR3 contains 15 residues. The J segment lost 4 bases and the V segment lost 3 bases, leaving 7 bases of the junction unmatched. This chain's CDR3 is CASSFTSGDRETQYF. CDR3 bases: TGTGCCAGCAGCTTTACTAGCGGAGATAGAGAGACCCAGTACTTC.